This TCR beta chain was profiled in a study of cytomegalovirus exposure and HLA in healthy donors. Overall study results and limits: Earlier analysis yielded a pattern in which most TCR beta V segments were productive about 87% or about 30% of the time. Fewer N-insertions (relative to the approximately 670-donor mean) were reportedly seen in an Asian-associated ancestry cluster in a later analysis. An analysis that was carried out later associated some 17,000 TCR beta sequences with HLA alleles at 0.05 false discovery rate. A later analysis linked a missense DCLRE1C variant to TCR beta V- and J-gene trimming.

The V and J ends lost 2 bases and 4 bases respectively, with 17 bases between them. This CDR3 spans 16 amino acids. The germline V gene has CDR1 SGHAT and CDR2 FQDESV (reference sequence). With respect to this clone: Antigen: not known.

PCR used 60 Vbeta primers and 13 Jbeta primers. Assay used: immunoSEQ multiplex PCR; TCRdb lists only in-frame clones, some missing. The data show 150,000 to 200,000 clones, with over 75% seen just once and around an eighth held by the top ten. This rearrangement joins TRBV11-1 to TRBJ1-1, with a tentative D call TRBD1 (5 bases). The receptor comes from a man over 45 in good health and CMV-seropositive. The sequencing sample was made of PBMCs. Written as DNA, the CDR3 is TGTGCCAGCAGCTTATCCGTATTTGGGGCTGGCACTGAAGCTTTCTTT. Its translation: CASSLSVFGAGTEAFF.